This T cell receptor (beta chain) derives from a study of blood T cell repertoires in COVID-19. The wider study: From the United States, Italy and Spain came samples of acute and convalescent COVID-19. Sources were T cells, B-cell-depleted T cells, or PBMCs; the material itself was cDNA or gDNA.

Authors' data handling: Nucleated cell counts were estimated from reference gene primer amplification. Profiling relied on immunoSEQ multiplex PCR, and the TCRdb table lists in-frame clones only, not all of them. The DNA gave D and trimming, while V, J and clone size come from that table. In the table there are 110,000 or so clones, 75% to 90% of which are singletons. This clone appeared a single time. V shed 1 base and J shed 4 bases, with 10 bases lying between them. This CDR3 is built from 14 residues. Per germline, CDR1 MDHEN and CDR2 SYDVKM. The chain recombines TRBV28 with TRBJ1-2; D unclear. Specimen: peripheral blood. The source of this sequence is a man between 65 and 85 years old with active or convalescent COVID-19. CDR3 region: CASSLSPGIYGYTF. The CDR3 DNA follows: TGTGCCAGCAGTTTATCCCCGGGGATCTATGGCTACACCTTC.